One and the same sample provided the 7 T cell receptor beta chains below, sequenced in a study of blood T cell repertoires in COVID-19. TCRdb keeps only in-frame clones here, not all; method: immunoSEQ multiplex PCR. The sample carries around 94,000 clones, approximately 90% recorded once. Material: peripheral blood. The receptors derive from a woman aged 45 to 65 with COVID-19, enrolled during active disease.

Concerning this clone: This sample also contains other DNA sequences that code for the same CDR3. CDR3 region: CASSSQGNTEAFF. DNA for the CDR3: TGTGCCAGCAGTTCTCAGGGGAACACTGAAGCTTTCTTT. The chain links TRBV7-3 to TRBJ1-1; D perhaps matches TRBD1 (5 bases). This CDR3 region has 13 residues. The V and J ends lost 6 bases and 1 base respectively, with 9 bases between them. CDR1 is SGHTA, CDR2 FQGTGA, per germline.

The V gene is TRBV6-2 or TRBV6-3, the J gene TRBJ1-1; D call uncertain. Germline loops: CDR1 MNHEY, CDR2 SVGEGT. V was shortened by 0 bases and J by 3 bases, with 8 bases between the two germline ends. CDR3 size: 14 residues. CDR3 bases: TGTGCCAGCAGTTACTCGAGGTCGGACACTGAAGCTTTCTTT. This encodes CASSYSRSDTEAFF.

The chain employs TRBV4-1 and TRBJ2-7, with 7 positions matching TRBD1. Germline-derived CDR1 and CDR2 are MGHRA and YSYEKL. J gave up 3 bases and V 3 bases, and 5 bases lay outside the gene matches. The CDR3 covers 14 residues. CDR3 sequence: CASSHTGQSYEQYF. The CDR3 DNA follows: TGCGCCAGCAGCCACACGGGACAGAGCTACGAGCAGTACTTC.

The rearrangement uses TRBV3-1 (or the pseudogene TRBV3-2) and TRBJ1-5; a weak D match, TRBD1 (5 bases). V shed 1 base and J shed 2 bases, with 6 bases lying between them. There are 14 residues in the CDR3. Germline V lookup: CDR1 LGHDT, CDR2 YNNKEL (reference sequence). CDR3 loop: CASSQAGRNQPQHF. In nucleotides, the CDR3 is TGTGCCAGCAGCCAAGCAGGGCGCAATCAGCCCCAGCATTTT.

V gene TRBV3-1 (or the pseudogene TRBV3-2) combines with J gene TRBJ1-5; D is ambiguous. The germline gives CDR1 LGHDT, CDR2 YNNKEL (reference sequence). Trimming took 5 bases from V and 2 from J, leaving 13 bases between them. The CDR3 is 15 amino acids. As DNA, the CDR3 is TGTGCCAGCAGCACCGAGCGGGGTCGCAATCAGCCCCAGCATTTT. Its translation: CASSTERGRNQPQHF.

The gene calls are TRBV5-3 and TRBJ2-7; 14 bases line up with TRBD2. TRBV5-3 is labeled an ORF, and its function is uncertain. CDR3 length equals 19 residues. V shed 5 bases and J 9 bases; nucleotides not matched to a gene: 22. CDR3 residues: CARSTDRTSGGHVQVGQYF. The CDR3 region has the DNA TGTGCCAGAAGTACCGACCGGACTAGCGGGGGGCATGTTCAGGTGGGGCAGTACTTC.

The CDR3 spells CASSQDPRGIEQYF. The DNA for the CDR3 is TGCGCCAGCAGCCAAGATCCTCGGGGAATCGAGCAGTACTTC. This chain links TRBV4-3 with TRBJ2-7; D is possibly TRBD2 (5 bases). Per the germline V gene, CDR1 is LGHNA and CDR2 is YSLEER. The CDR3 runs 14 residues. Trimming cost V 0 bases and J 6 bases, with 12 bases left between them.